These 5 T cell receptor beta chains were all obtained from the same sample, sequenced in a study of blood T cell repertoires in COVID-19 (dated by TCRdb to between 2020 and 2021). Libraries were constructed by the immunoSEQ multiplex PCR assay. TCRdb provides this immuneACCESS table in a form limited to in-frame rearrangements. Some clones are lacking; in checked studies, under half of them reflect an unresolved V gene, and why the rest are absent is not known. Recorded for this sample are hundreds of thousands of clones; roughly 90% of them occurred a single time. The leading ten clones occupy more than 1.4% of the sample. Sequenced material: peripheral blood. These receptors came from a young woman with active or convalescent COVID-19.

The rearrangement joins TRBV9 to TRBJ2-3, with 7 bases fitting TRBD2. The CDR3 is 13 amino acids. V lost 3 bases, J lost 7 bases, and 5 bases stayed unmatched. In germline, CDR1 is SGDLS, CDR2 YYNGEE. CDR3 DNA: TGTGCCAGCAGCGAGAGGACTAGGCATACGCAGTATTTT. Translating it yields CASSERTRHTQYF.

The chain recombines TRBV12-5 with TRBJ2-3; 7 bases map to TRBD2. The CDR3 runs to 17 residues. Unmatched junction bases numbered 12, after V lost 4 bases and J lost 2 bases. Germline V gene data show CDR1 as LGHNT and CDR2 as FRNRAP. For the CDR3, the DNA is TGTGCTAGTGGTTCGCCGACGCGGGGGATCATCACAGATACGCAGTATTTT. As protein: CASGSPTRGIITDTQYF.

The chain joins TRBV11-3 to TRBJ1-1; TRBD1 matches 7 bases. Germline values: CDR1 SGHNT, CDR2 YENEEA. After removal of 5 bases from V and 8 bases from J, the junction contained 14 bases not matched to a gene. The CDR3 runs 15 residues. The CDR3 loop is CASSQTEGATGEAFF. CDR3 sequence (DNA): TGTGCCAGCAGCCAGACGGAGGGGGCCACCGGGGAAGCTTTCTTT.

This clone has only one observation. The genes are TRBV5-6 and TRBJ2-7; 10 bases match TRBD2. The trim removed 0 bases at V and 0 bases at J, leaving 6 bases unmatched. This CDR3 has 17 amino acids. Germline V lookup: CDR1 SGHDT, CDR2 YYEEEE. The CDR3 nucleotides are TGTGCCAGCAGCTTGGCGGGACTAGCGTCGAGCTCCTACGAGCAGTACTTC. Encoded protein: CASSLAGLASSSYEQYF.

The rearrangement joins TRBV6-4 to TRBJ2-2; 11 nucleotides line up with TRBD2. Trimming removed 7 bases from V and 4 bases from J; junction bases left unmatched: 11. The CDR3 has 17 amino acids. Looked up from germline, CDR1 is MRHNA and CDR2 is SNTAGT. The CDR3 DNA is TGTGCCAGCACCCTAGCGGGGGGACTCCCGCCCACCGGGGAGCTGTTTTTT. Amino acids: CASTLAGGLPPTGELFF.